A single sample gave rise to the 20 T cell receptor beta chains below, sequenced in a study of OX40 agonist ivuxolimab in advanced cancers. The method was immunoSEQ multiplex PCR; TCRdb's version includes in-frame clones alone and lacks a portion of them. The sample yields some 69,000 clones, 85% to 90% seen once. The source material was CD4+ or CD8+ T cells sorted from blood, sampled in a trial of the OX40 agonist ivuxolimab. Receptor source: an adult with an advanced solid tumor such as melanoma, head and neck, liver or kidney cancer.

V gene TRBV7-2 combines with J gene TRBJ1-2, with 8 bases lining up with TRBD1. Germline assignment: CDR1 SGHTA and CDR2 FQGNSA. CDR3 length equals 15 residues. The V segment lost 5 bases and the J segment 8 bases; nucleotides outside the gene matches: 13. The chain's CDR3 is CASSPLTQGAGGYTF. For the CDR3, the DNA is TGTGCCAGCAGCCCCCTAACCCAGGGGGCGGGAGGCTACACCTTC.

V gene TRBV7-2 combines with J gene TRBJ2-1; TRBD1 matches 7 bases. The germline V gene encodes CDR1 SGHTA and CDR2 FQGNSA. The length of the CDR3 is 18 residues. V trimming: 1 base; J trimming: 4 bases; junction bases outside the gene matches: 13. CDR3 protein: CASSLGQGRINPYNEQFF. The CDR3 nucleotides read TGTGCCAGCAGCTTAGGACAGGGACGCATAAATCCATACAATGAGCAGTTCTTC.

This chain connects TRBV19 to TRBJ2-1; 9 bases align to TRBD2. Unmatched junction bases numbered 12, after V lost 4 bases and J lost 8 bases. This CDR3 has 16 amino acids. Germline assignment: CDR1 LNHDA and CDR2 SQIVND (reference sequence). The CDR3 is CASSSHESGRRDEQFF. CDR3 DNA: TGTGCCAGTAGTAGTCATGAAAGCGGGAGGAGGGATGAGCAGTTCTTC.

This chain joins TRBV10-3 and TRBJ2-1; TRBD1 matches at 8 bases. The CDR3 covers 14 residues. The germline CDR1 and CDR2 sequences are ENHRY and SYGVKD. The trim removed 4 bases at V and 7 bases at J, leaving 6 bases unmatched. The CDR3 sequence: CAISADRGRNEQFF. In DNA, the CDR3 is TGTGCCATCAGTGCAGACAGGGGTCGGAATGAGCAGTTCTTC.

This chain joins TRBV4-3 and TRBJ2-7, with 11 bases lining up with TRBD2. The CDR3 contains 14 residues. With V trimmed by 5 bases and J by 6 bases, 6 bases remained unmatched. CDR1 LGHNA and CDR2 YSLEER come from the germline V gene. CDR3 sequence: CASSSTSGSPEQYF. In nucleotides, the CDR3 is TGCGCCAGCAGCTCCACTAGCGGGAGTCCCGAGCAGTACTTC.

The CDR3, as DNA: TGTGCCAGCAGCAAAAGGACAGGGAGAGGCAGAGGGAACACTGAAGCTTTCTTT. Its translation is CASSKRTGRGRGNTEAFF. V and J are TRBV21-1 and TRBJ1-1; TRBD1, the D gene given by the table, was not confirmed from the DNA. TRBV21-1 is recorded as a pseudogene. The CDR3 totals 18 residues.

The rearrangement links TRBV6-4 to TRBJ1-2; 7 nucleotides align to TRBD1. CDR1 is MRHNA and CDR2 is SNTAGT in the germline V gene. V shed 7 bases and J 4 bases; nucleotides not matched to a gene: 6. The CDR3 spans 13 residues. DNA of the CDR3: TGTGCCAGCAACACAGGGGCCCGCTATGGCTACACCTTC. Translated, it gives CASNTGARYGYTF.

The chain couples TRBV12-5 to TRBJ2-3; TRBD2 matches at 7 bases. Germline V lookup: CDR1 LGHNT, CDR2 FRNRAP. After removal of 7 bases from V and 3 bases from J, the junction contained 4 bases not matched to a gene. The CDR3 loop spans 13 amino acids. Written as DNA, the CDR3 is TGTGCTAGTGCCCTGGGGGGGACAGATACGCAGTATTTT. This translates into CASALGGTDTQYF.

V usage is TRBV7-2 and J usage is TRBJ2-1; D possibly corresponds to TRBD2 (6 bases). V was clipped by 5 bases and J by 1 base, with 15 bases between them. CDR1 SGHTA and CDR2 FQGNSA come from the germline V gene. There are 16 residues in the CDR3. CDR3 in DNA: TGTGCCAGCAGCCCAGCCGGGGGAGGTTCCTACAATGAGCAGTTCTTC. Translating it yields CASSPAGGGSYNEQFF.

The rearrangement links TRBV10-3 to TRBJ2-7; 9 bases align to TRBD1. The CDR3 runs to 14 residues. The V gene's germline CDR1 is ENHRY and CDR2 SYGVKD. The trim removed 4 bases at V and 3 bases at J, leaving 4 bases unmatched. The CDR3 sequence: CAISGLTGGYEQYF. The CDR3 coding sequence is TGTGCCATCAGTGGGTTGACAGGGGGCTACGAGCAGTACTTC.

The V gene is TRBV4-1, the J gene TRBJ2-3; either TRBD1 or TRBD2 may fit D (6 bases each). Germline-derived CDR1 and CDR2 are MGHRA and YSYEKL. V was shortened by 2 bases and J by 3 bases, with 15 bases between the two germline ends. This CDR3 is 16 amino acids long. CDR3 sequence: CASSQSGGGGTDTQYF. CDR3 DNA sequence: TGCGCCAGCAGCCAATCGGGCGGAGGGGGGACAGATACGCAGTATTTT.

This clone was counted between two and nine times. V usage is TRBV4-1 and J usage is TRBJ1-1; D is unresolved. Germline loops: CDR1 MGHRA, CDR2 YSYEKL. V shed 0 bases and J shed 4 bases, with 12 bases lying between them. The CDR3 totals 15 residues. CDR3 sequence: CASSQDSRAFTEAFF. The CDR3 DNA sequence: TGCGCCAGCAGCCAAGATAGTAGGGCTTTCACTGAAGCTTTCTTT.

Of note for this clone: One junction end does not reproduce the germline sequence, and a read error may be involved. The rearrangement joins TRBV2 to TRBJ2-7; D is undetermined. The CDR3 has 13 residues. Germline CDR1 and CDR2: SNHLY and FYNNEI. The CDR3 here is CASREGTWNEQYF. Written as DNA, the CDR3 is TGTGCCAGCAGGGAAGGAACTTGGAACGAGCAGTACTTC.

This chain connects TRBV28 to TRBJ2-7, with 8 positions matching TRBD1. J lost 7 bases, V lost 4 bases, and 12 bases had no gene match. Germline lookup yields CDR1 MDHEN and CDR2 SYDVKM. The CDR3 is 15 residues long. For the CDR3, the DNA is TGTGCCAGCAGTTACGGCGGACAGGGCAAGAGGGAGCAGTACTTC. Translating gives CASSYGGQGKREQYF.

The chain joins TRBV19 to TRBJ2-4, with D maybe TRBD2 (6 bases). Deletions cut 2 bases from V and 0 bases from J, with 8 bases between. The CDR3 contains 15 residues. The germline V gene has CDR1 LNHDA and CDR2 SQIVND (reference sequence). In nucleotides, the CDR3 is TGTGCCAGTAGTATAATGGGGGGAGCCAAAAACATTCAGTACTTC. Amino acids: CASSIMGGAKNIQYF.

V and J are TRBV6-1 and TRBJ2-1; D is perhaps TRBD1 (5 bases). Trimming left V 5 bases short and J 13 bases short, with 12 bases between. The germline CDR1 and CDR2 sequences are MNHNS and SASEGT. This CDR3 contains 11 residues. CDR3 in amino acids: CASSYRNSQFF. CDR3 in DNA: TGTGCCAGCAGTTACAGGAATAGTCAGTTCTTC.

The chain joins TRBV5-4 to TRBJ2-2; 9 positions match TRBD2. Germline V gene data show CDR1 as SGHNT and CDR2 as YYREEE (reference sequence). CDR3 size: 16 residues. V lost 5 bases, J lost 4 bases, and 9 bases stayed unmatched. The CDR3 nucleotides are TGTGCCAGCAGGTTAGCGGGAGTTCGAGTCACCGGGGAGCTGTTTTTT. Protein product: CASRLAGVRVTGELFF.

The genes are TRBV7-2 and TRBJ1-6; D is unclear. CDR1 and CDR2 (germline): SGHTA, FQGNSA. The germline V and J ends were trimmed by 5 bases and 8 bases, with 10 bases remaining between them. The CDR3 length is 13 residues. This chain's CDR3 is CASSLLLDSPLHF. CDR3 nucleotides: TGTGCCAGCAGCCTCCTTCTTGATTCACCCCTCCACTTT.

The chain uses TRBV6-5 and TRBJ1-1; TRBD1 matches at 7 bases. The ends lost 5 bases at V and 1 base at J; junction bases unmatched: 1. The CDR3 loop spans 13 amino acids. The germline V gene encodes CDR1 MNHEY and CDR2 SVGAGI. This CDR3 is CASSRDRNTEAFF. CDR3 nucleotide sequence: TGTGCCAGCAGTCGGGACAGGAACACTGAAGCTTTCTTT.

The genes are TRBV19 and TRBJ2-3, with a weak D call TRBD2 (6 bases). Germline CDR1 and CDR2: LNHDA and SQIVND (reference sequence). The CDR3 is made up of 15 amino acids. The V end was cut by 8 bases, the J end by 3 bases, with 18 bases between. The CDR3: CASSRGGTATDTQYF. The CDR3 bases are TGTGCCAGTTCCCGTGGCGGGACTGCTACAGATACGCAGTATTTT.